A selection of T cell receptor beta chains follows, all from one sample in a study of shared clonotypes between healthy human individuals. Produced via immunoSEQ multiplex PCR; TCRdb's table is partial and in-frame only. The sample holds 2 million to 3 million clones; around 94% are singletons and the top ten take under 0.15%. The sequenced sample was naive CD4+ T cells sorted from blood. The receptors here all came from a man aged 18 to 30 in good health. Both conserved end residues are part of each CDR3. D genes are given only for firm matches. Clone sizes are given selectively: once, few, many, or a class where the clone is expanded.

CDR3	DNA	size	D	J	V
CASTPLEEGAGELFF	TGTGCCAGCACACCACTCGAGGAGGGGGCCGGGGAGCTGTTTTTT	-	-	TRBJ2-2	TRBV6-5
CASRDSGTYEQYF	TGTGCCAGCCGGGACTCGGGGACCTACGAGCAGTACTTC	once	-	TRBJ2-7	TRBV28
CASSLVGRTGANVLTF	TGTGCCAGCAGCTTAGTGGGCAGAACTGGGGCCAACGTCCTGACTTTC	-	-	TRBJ2-6	TRBV7-2
CATSRGAGSREQYF	TGTGCCACCAGCAGAGGGGCAGGGTCACGCGAGCAGTACTTC	-	-	TRBJ2-7	TRBV15
CASSFSQETQYF	TGTGCCAGCAGCTTTTCTCAAGAGACCCAGTACTTC	-	-	TRBJ2-5	TRBV5-6
CAISTEYEQYF	TGTGCCATCAGTACGGAATACGAGCAGTACTTC	-	-	TRBJ2-7	TRBV10-3
CASGTAPNEKLFF	TGTGCCAGCGGGACAGCCCCTAATGAAAAACTGTTTTTT	-	TRBD1	TRBJ1-4	TRBV28
CASSSGQTMNTEAFF	TGTGCCAGCAGTTCGGGACAGACCATGAACACTGAAGCTTTCTTT	-	TRBD1	TRBJ1-1	TRBV6-6
CASSVGTGEWETQYF	TGTGCCAGCAGCGTAGGGACAGGTGAATGGGAGACCCAGTACTTC	-	TRBD1	TRBJ2-5	TRBV9
CASSERMNTEAFF	TGTGCCAGCAGTGAAAGGATGAACACTGAAGCTTTCTTT	-	-	TRBJ1-1	TRBV25-1
CASRAKGQGQLIRHGYTF	TGTGCCAGTAGAGCAAAAGGACAGGGGCAGCTGATACGGCATGGCTACACCTTC	-	TRBD1	TRBJ1-2	TRBV19
CATSRDGINEKLFF	TGTGCCACCAGCAGAGATGGGATTAATGAAAAACTGTTTTTT	-	-	TRBJ1-4	TRBV15
CASSYTTGGTGELFF	TGTGCCAGCAGTTACACGACAGGGGGCACCGGGGAGCTGTTTTTT	-	TRBD1	TRBJ2-2	TRBV6-6
CASSLGDRDLGEQYF	TGTGCCAGCAGCTTAGGGGACAGGGATTTGGGAGAGCAGTACTTC	once	TRBD1	TRBJ2-7	TRBV5-4
CATSSGLAGAIRGRYF	TGTGCCACCAGCAGCGGATTAGCGGGGGCCATACGAGGACGGTATTTT	-	TRBD2	TRBJ2-3	TRBV15
CAWSRRGGKKETQYF	TGTGCCTGGAGTCGGCGGGGGGGAAAGAAAGAGACCCAGTACTTC	-	TRBD2	TRBJ2-5	TRBV30
CASILGGSSYEQYF	TGTGCCAGCATTTTAGGGGGAAGCTCCTACGAGCAGTACTTC	-	-	TRBJ2-7	TRBV28
CASSLGTAEQFF	TGTGCCAGCAGCCTCGGGACAGCCGAGCAGTTCTTC	-	TRBD1	TRBJ2-1	TRBV7-2
CASREGGLGRELFF	TGTGCCAGTAGGGAGGGTGGACTTGGCAGGGAGCTGTTTTTT	-	-	TRBJ2-2	TRBV19
CASSLKANTQYF	TGCGCCAGCAGCTTGAAGGCGAATACGCAGTATTTT	-	-	TRBJ2-3	TRBV5-1
CASSAGTGTPLHF	TGTGCCAGCAGCGCCGGGACAGGGACACCCCTCCACTTT	few	TRBD1	TRBJ1-6	TRBV9
CASSRSGSGNEQFF	TGCGCCAGCAGTCGGAGCGGGAGTGGGAATGAGCAGTTCTTC	-	TRBD2	TRBJ2-1	TRBV10-1
CASTQRRGHEQYF	TGTGCCAGCACCCAACGGAGGGGACACGAGCAGTACTTC	-	-	TRBJ2-7	TRBV6-5